Listed below are T cell receptor beta chains from one sample, sequenced in a study of blood T cell repertoires in COVID-19. Clones were read by immunoSEQ multiplex PCR, and TCRdb kept only the in-frame ones, dropping some. The table includes about 80,000 clones, 65% to 85% detected once. Sequenced sample: peripheral blood. These TCRs come from a man aged 80 or over with active or convalescent COVID-19. The CDR3 runs from the conserved cysteine through the conserved F or W. A D gene is named only where the DNA matches it firmly. Some rows have no size entry. The others give once, few or many, or a class for an expanded clone.

v_gene: TRBV11-2
j_gene: TRBJ2-1
abundance: -
d_gene: -
CDR3nt: TGTGCCAGCAGCTTGGTACGCAGGGAGCAGTTCTTC
CDR3aa: CASSLVRREQFF

v_gene: TRBV7-6
j_gene: TRBJ1-6
abundance: -
d_gene: -
CDR3nt: TGTGCCAGCCGGGAGGGCCCCTATAATTCACCCCTCCACTTT
CDR3aa: CASREGPYNSPLHF

v_gene: TRBV28
j_gene: TRBJ1-5
abundance: -
d_gene: -
CDR3nt: TGTGCCGCGTCCGGGACAAGGTATGGGTTTTATAGCAATCAGCCCCAGCATTTT
CDR3aa: CAASGTRYGFYSNQPQHF

v_gene: TRBV20-1
j_gene: TRBJ2-7
abundance: -
d_gene: TRBD2
CDR3nt: TGCAGTGCTAGCTCGGGGGGAGGGCAGTACTTC
CDR3aa: CSASSGGGQYF

v_gene: TRBV3-1/TRBV3-2
j_gene: TRBJ2-3
abundance: -
d_gene: TRBD2
CDR3nt: TGTGCCAGCAGCCAAGGGCTCGGGCGGGGGGGCCTAGATACGCAGTATTTT
CDR3aa: CASSQGLGRGGLDTQYF

v_gene: TRBV5-1
j_gene: TRBJ2-7
abundance: few
d_gene: -
CDR3nt: TGCGCCAGCAGCTTCGAGGGAACGGACGAGCAGTACTTC
CDR3aa: CASSFEGTDEQYF

v_gene: TRBV6-2/TRBV6-3
j_gene: TRBJ2-3
abundance: -
d_gene: -
CDR3nt: TGTGCCAGCAGTTACGGAGAAACAGGTGGAGAAGATACGCAGTATTTT
CDR3aa: CASSYGETGGEDTQYF

v_gene: TRBV19
j_gene: TRBJ2-2
abundance: -
d_gene: -
CDR3nt: TGTGCCAGTAGATACGACAGGAATGCCGGGGAGCTGTTTTTT
CDR3aa: CASRYDRNAGELFF

v_gene: TRBV5-4
j_gene: TRBJ2-2
abundance: -
d_gene: TRBD1
CDR3nt: TGTGCCAGCACCGGGGACAGGGCTCGGGCGAACACCGGGGAGCTGTTTTTT
CDR3aa: CASTGDRARANTGELFF

v_gene: TRBV7-2
j_gene: TRBJ1-6
abundance: -
d_gene: -
CDR3nt: TGTGCCAGCAGCTTATCTCCCTCACCCCTCCACTTT
CDR3aa: CASSLSPSPLHF

v_gene: TRBV7-8
j_gene: TRBJ1-5
abundance: -
d_gene: TRBD1
CDR3nt: TGTGCCAGCAGTAGACAGGGGAGAAATCAGCCCCAGCATTTT
CDR3aa: CASSRQGRNQPQHF

v_gene: TRBV6-1
j_gene: TRBJ1-1
abundance: once
d_gene: -
CDR3nt: TGTGCCAGCAGTGAAGCGTTGACAGGATACACTGAAGCTTTCTTT
CDR3aa: CASSEALTGYTEAFF

v_gene: TRBV3-1/TRBV3-2
j_gene: TRBJ2-1
abundance: -
d_gene: -
CDR3nt: TGTGCCAGCAGCCAAGCTGGTACTAGGTTTTCCTACAATGAGCAGTTCTTC
CDR3aa: CASSQAGTRFSYNEQFF

v_gene: TRBV30
j_gene: TRBJ2-3
abundance: few
d_gene: -
CDR3nt: TGTGCCTGGAGTGTACCCCAGGCCACAGATACGCAGTATTTT
CDR3aa: CAWSVPQATDTQYF

v_gene: TRBV9
j_gene: TRBJ2-3
abundance: -
d_gene: -
CDR3nt: TGTGCCAGCAGCGTAGGGTGGGGCTCTACAGATACGCAGTATTTT
CDR3aa: CASSVGWGSTDTQYF

v_gene: TRBV4-2
j_gene: TRBJ2-3
abundance: -
d_gene: TRBD2
CDR3nt: TGTGCCAGCAGCCAAGAGAAAGCGGGGGAGGGGGATACGCAGTATTTT
CDR3aa: CASSQEKAGEGDTQYF

v_gene: TRBV27
j_gene: TRBJ1-2
abundance: -
d_gene: TRBD1
CDR3nt: TGTGCCAGCCGACGGACAGGGCCCAATAATGGCTACACCTTC
CDR3aa: CASRRTGPNNGYTF

v_gene: TRBV7-2
j_gene: TRBJ2-7
abundance: -
d_gene: TRBD1
CDR3nt: TGTGCCAGCAGCTTAAGTGACAGGGGGGGGTACGAGCAGTACTTC
CDR3aa: CASSLSDRGGYEQYF

v_gene: TRBV27
j_gene: TRBJ1-2
abundance: -
d_gene: TRBD1
CDR3nt: TGTGCCAGCAGTTCAGGGACAGGGGGCTATGGCTACACCTTC
CDR3aa: CASSSGTGGYGYTF

v_gene: TRBV5-1
j_gene: TRBJ2-5
abundance: -
d_gene: -
CDR3nt: TGCGCCAGCAGCTTGATGTCCGGGGAGACCCAGTACTTC
CDR3aa: CASSLMSGETQYF

v_gene: TRBV7-8
j_gene: TRBJ2-1
abundance: -
d_gene: TRBD2
CDR3nt: TGTGCCAGCAGCTTACTATTGGGGGAGGGCGGATCTGAGCAGTTCTTC
CDR3aa: CASSLLLGEGGSEQFF

v_gene: TRBV5-4
j_gene: TRBJ2-2
abundance: -
d_gene: TRBD1
CDR3nt: TGTGCCAGCAGCTTGGCCGGGACAGGGGTTACAACCGGGGAGCTGTTTTTT
CDR3aa: CASSLAGTGVTTGELFF

v_gene: TRBV19
j_gene: TRBJ1-2
abundance: -
d_gene: -
CDR3nt: TGTGCCAGTAGTAACTCCGGGGACATAGGTGGCTACACCTTC
CDR3aa: CASSNSGDIGGYTF

v_gene: TRBV6-5
j_gene: TRBJ2-7
abundance: -
d_gene: -
CDR3nt: TGTGCCAGCAGTCTTGGACATGGCCCCTACGAGCAGTACTTC
CDR3aa: CASSLGHGPYEQYF

v_gene: TRBV5-5
j_gene: TRBJ1-1
abundance: -
d_gene: TRBD1
CDR3nt: TGTGCCAGCAGCTGGGGACAGGGGGCTAATGAAGCTTTCTTT
CDR3aa: CASSWGQGANEAFF

v_gene: TRBV6-5
j_gene: TRBJ2-5
abundance: -
d_gene: -
CDR3nt: TGTGCCAGCGCTGGACCCGGGGAAGAGACCCAGTACTTC
CDR3aa: CASAGPGEETQYF

v_gene: TRBV28
j_gene: TRBJ1-3
abundance: -
d_gene: TRBD1
CDR3nt: TGTGCCAGCAGTTTAACAGGGGCCATATATTTT
CDR3aa: CASSLTGAIYF

v_gene: TRBV19
j_gene: TRBJ1-5
abundance: -
d_gene: -
CDR3nt: TGTGCCAGTAACGGAGATAATAGCAATCAGCCCCAGCATTTT
CDR3aa: CASNGDNSNQPQHF

v_gene: TRBV2
j_gene: TRBJ2-7
abundance: -
d_gene: TRBD2
CDR3nt: TGTGCCAGCACTAGCGGGACGTTCTACGAGCAGTACTTC
CDR3aa: CASTSGTFYEQYF

v_gene: TRBV28
j_gene: TRBJ2-1
abundance: -
d_gene: -
CDR3nt: TGTGCCAGCAGTCGTACTAGGACCCCAATCAATGAGCAGTTCTTC
CDR3aa: CASSRTRTPINEQFF

v_gene: TRBV5-1
j_gene: TRBJ1-1
abundance: once
d_gene: -
CDR3nt: TGCGCCAGCAGCTTAGAGGGGAACACTGAAGCTTTCTTT
CDR3aa: CASSLEGNTEAFF

v_gene: TRBV29-1
j_gene: TRBJ1-5
abundance: -
d_gene: -
CDR3nt: TGCAGCGCTGCCCTCGACACTAGCAATCAGCCCCAGCATTTT
CDR3aa: CSAALDTSNQPQHF

v_gene: TRBV5-1
j_gene: TRBJ2-3
abundance: once
d_gene: -
CDR3nt: TGCGCCAGCAGCTTGCAAAAAGTACTAGAGGATACGCAGTATTTT
CDR3aa: CASSLQKVLEDTQYF

v_gene: TRBV10-2
j_gene: TRBJ1-5
abundance: -
d_gene: -
CDR3nt: TGCGCCAGTACAGCATATAGCAATCAGCCCCAGCATTTT
CDR3aa: CASTAYSNQPQHF

v_gene: TRBV5-1
j_gene: TRBJ2-3
abundance: -
d_gene: -
CDR3nt: TGCGCCAGCAGCTTGGATCAGGGCACAGATACGCAGTATTTT
CDR3aa: CASSLDQGTDTQYF

v_gene: TRBV14
j_gene: TRBJ1-5
abundance: -
d_gene: -
CDR3nt: TGTGCCAGCAGCCAAGCCGGGGTTGGTAGCAATCAGCCCCAGCATTTT
CDR3aa: CASSQAGVGSNQPQHF

v_gene: TRBV27
j_gene: TRBJ1-2
abundance: -
d_gene: TRBD1
CDR3nt: TGTGCCAGCAGCCGCTACGGACAGGGATCATATGGCTACACCTTC
CDR3aa: CASSRYGQGSYGYTF

v_gene: TRBV2
j_gene: TRBJ1-2
abundance: -
d_gene: TRBD1
CDR3nt: TGTGCCAGCACTGGGACAGGGGGGTCCTATGGCTACACCTTC
CDR3aa: CASTGTGGSYGYTF

v_gene: TRBV5-1
j_gene: TRBJ1-5
abundance: -
d_gene: -
CDR3nt: TGCGCCAGCAGCTTGGACGGAGATCTTAATCAGCCCCAGCATTTT
CDR3aa: CASSLDGDLNQPQHF

v_gene: TRBV18
j_gene: TRBJ2-7
abundance: -
d_gene: TRBD1
CDR3nt: TGTGCCAGCTCACCACTGGGACAGGGGACCTACGAGCAGTACTTC
CDR3aa: CASSPLGQGTYEQYF

v_gene: TRBV5-8
j_gene: TRBJ1-5
abundance: -
d_gene: -
CDR3nt: TGTGCCAGCAGCTTAAACAGGGCTAGCAATCAGCCCCAGCATTTT
CDR3aa: CASSLNRASNQPQHF

v_gene: TRBV15
j_gene: TRBJ2-7
abundance: -
d_gene: -
CDR3nt: TGTGCCACCAGCAGAGAAGTGAGCTCCTACGAGCAGTACTTC
CDR3aa: CATSREVSSYEQYF

v_gene: TRBV7-2
j_gene: TRBJ2-1
abundance: few
d_gene: -
CDR3nt: TGTGCCAGCAGCCCCCGAGCGGAGCAGTTCTTC
CDR3aa: CASSPRAEQFF

v_gene: TRBV28
j_gene: TRBJ1-4
abundance: -
d_gene: -
CDR3nt: TGTGCCAGCAGTGTGACAGCAACTAATGAAAAACTGTTTTTT
CDR3aa: CASSVTATNEKLFF

v_gene: TRBV7-8
j_gene: TRBJ2-1
abundance: -
d_gene: TRBD2
CDR3nt: TGTGCCAGCAGCTACGGACTAGTGGTTAATGAGCAGTTCTTC
CDR3aa: CASSYGLVVNEQFF

v_gene: TRBV6-2/TRBV6-3
j_gene: TRBJ1-5
abundance: -
d_gene: -
CDR3nt: TGTGCCAGCAGTTACTCCACATGGAATCAGCCCCAGCATTTT
CDR3aa: CASSYSTWNQPQHF

v_gene: TRBV30
j_gene: TRBJ1-6
abundance: -
d_gene: -
CDR3nt: TGTGCCTGGAGAACGGTCGGTATAACCTACTATAATTCACCCCTCCACTTT
CDR3aa: CAWRTVGITYYNSPLHF

v_gene: TRBV7-9
j_gene: TRBJ2-1
abundance: few
d_gene: TRBD2
CDR3nt: TGTGCCAGCAGCTTTATAGCGGGAGTCACCTACAATGAGCAGTTCTTC
CDR3aa: CASSFIAGVTYNEQFF

v_gene: TRBV30
j_gene: TRBJ2-4
abundance: -
d_gene: TRBD2
CDR3nt: TGTGCCTGGAGAAAGACTAGCGGGGGAGCCTACAAAAACATTCAGTACTTC
CDR3aa: CAWRKTSGGAYKNIQYF

v_gene: TRBV28
j_gene: TRBJ1-5
abundance: -
d_gene: -
CDR3nt: TGTGCCAGCAGTAAGTCAGGGGCGCGAGGCAATCAGCCCCAGCATTTT
CDR3aa: CASSKSGARGNQPQHF

v_gene: TRBV27
j_gene: TRBJ1-1
abundance: -
d_gene: -
CDR3nt: TGTGCCAGCAGTTTACTCGGGCAGGGAAACACTGAAGCTTTCTTT
CDR3aa: CASSLLGQGNTEAFF

v_gene: TRBV4-1
j_gene: TRBJ2-7
abundance: -
d_gene: -
CDR3nt: TGCGCCAGCAGCCAAGCTCTAGTGCGCTACGAGCAGTACTTC
CDR3aa: CASSQALVRYEQYF

v_gene: TRBV6-1
j_gene: TRBJ1-2
abundance: many
d_gene: -
CDR3nt: TGTGCCAGCAGTGAATTCGTATGGGCTGGTAGCTATGGCTACACCTTC
CDR3aa: CASSEFVWAGSYGYTF

v_gene: TRBV9
j_gene: TRBJ2-2
abundance: -
d_gene: TRBD2
CDR3nt: TGTGCCAGCAGCCTCGAGGGGGTGCTAGCGGGGGAGATACGGGAGCTGTTTTTT
CDR3aa: CASSLEGVLAGEIRELFF

v_gene: TRBV29-1
j_gene: TRBJ1-2
abundance: -
d_gene: TRBD1
CDR3nt: TGCAGCGTCTCAGAACCGGGACAGGGGGTCTCGGGCTACACCTTC
CDR3aa: CSVSEPGQGVSGYTF

v_gene: TRBV18
j_gene: TRBJ1-2
abundance: -
d_gene: -
CDR3nt: TGTGCCAGCTCACCGGATTCAGGGTTCTATGGCTACACCTTC
CDR3aa: CASSPDSGFYGYTF

v_gene: TRBV3-1/TRBV3-2
j_gene: TRBJ2-1
abundance: -
d_gene: -
CDR3nt: TGTGCCAGCAGCCAGGCAGCTAGGAATGAGCAGTTCTTC
CDR3aa: CASSQAARNEQFF

v_gene: TRBV7-2
j_gene: TRBJ2-1
abundance: -
d_gene: TRBD2
CDR3nt: TGTGCCAGCAGCTTAGGCGGCCTAGCGGGAGTTGTGGGGGGGGAGCAGTTCTTC
CDR3aa: CASSLGGLAGVVGGEQFF

v_gene: TRBV5-4
j_gene: TRBJ2-3
abundance: -
d_gene: -
CDR3nt: TGTGCCAGCAGCTCCCCACTACGGGGTATTGATACGCAGTATTTT
CDR3aa: CASSSPLRGIDTQYF